The clone carrying this T cell receptor beta chain was seen at least ten times. Its target is not known. Individual cDNA molecules each received unique molecular identifiers attached to them. TCRdb re-called the 5' RACE reads through MiXCR, storing one row per CDR3 protein. Of 37,000 or so distinct CDR3 sequences in the sample, 5% to 6.5% were seen once. These data belong to a study of early T cells in non-severe SARS-CoV-2 infection. The ends lost 10 bases at V and 3 bases at J; junction bases unmatched: 3. In germline, CDR1 is WSHSY, CDR2 SAAADI. The CDR3 length is 12 residues. Regarding the study as a whole: In VDJdb matching, anti-spike CD8 responses were favored while private and CD4 specificities went missing.

The sequence came from an adult who was a healthcare worker with PCR-confirmed SARS-CoV-2 infection or an uninfected control (not recorded which). Material for sequencing was whole blood. The genes are TRBV10-2 and TRBJ2-7, with TRBD1 matching over 10 bases. For the CDR3, the DNA is TGCGCCACCCGGGACAGGGGCTACGAGCAGTACTTC. The encoded protein is CATRDRGYEQYF.